These 5 T cell receptor beta chains were sequenced from one sample in a study of blood T cell repertoires in COVID-19. Produced via immunoSEQ multiplex PCR; TCRdb's table is partial and in-frame only. The sample has about 190,000 clones; 84% are singletons. The sequenced sample consisted of peripheral blood. All receptors derive from a woman in her 70s with active or convalescent COVID-19.

The chain is built from TRBV6-6 and TRBJ2-6; 9 bases agree with TRBD1. Germline CDR1 MNHNY, CDR2 SVGAGI (reference sequence). This CDR3 spans 15 amino acids. Trimming at V came to 8 bases and at J to 1 base, leaving 3 bases not matched to a gene. The CDR3, as DNA: TGTGCCAGCCGGGACAGGGCTTCTGGGGCCAACGTCCTGACTTTC. As protein: CASRDRASGANVLTF.

The sample holds one count of this clone. The rearrangement joins TRBV5-1 to TRBJ2-7, with D possibly TRBD1 on 6 matching bases. The V end was cut by 4 bases, the J end by 6 bases, with 17 bases between. Germline CDR1 reads SGHRS; CDR2 reads YFSETQ. The CDR3 runs 14 residues. DNA for the CDR3: TGCGCCAGCAGCAAAGGACAGCCATCCCCCGAGCAGTACTTC. This codes for CASSKGQPSPEQYF.

CDR3 sequence reads: CASSLDGTGTYEQYF. The CDR3 region has the DNA TGTGCCAGCAGCTTAGATGGGACAGGGACCTACGAGCAGTACTTC. The rearrangement links TRBV11-2 to TRBJ2-7, with TRBD1 matching over 9 bases. Trimming took 0 bases from V and 2 from J; bases not matched to a gene: 2. This CDR3 is built from 15 residues. Per the germline V gene, CDR1 is SGHAT and CDR2 is FQNNGV.

This chain links TRBV9 with TRBJ2-1, with TRBD2 matching over 14 bases. The CDR3 contains 15 residues. The ends lost 2 bases at V and 8 bases at J; junction bases unmatched: 3. The germline V gene encodes CDR1 SGDLS and CDR2 YYNGEE. CDR3 amino acids: CASSVGLAGEDEQFF. CDR3 in DNA: TGTGCCAGCAGCGTGGGACTAGCGGGAGAGGATGAGCAGTTCTTC. The full variable domain, with the rest looked up from reference TRBV9 and TRBJ2-1, is DSGVTQTPKHLITATGQRVTLRCSPRSGDLSVYWYQQSLDQGLQFLIQYYNGEERAKGNILERFSAQQFPDLHSELNLSSLELGDSALYFCASSVGLAGEDEQFFGPGTRLTVL.

The chain carries TRBV2 and TRBJ1-2; D not resolved. The V and J ends lost 5 bases and 6 bases respectively, with 13 bases between them. Germline V gene lookup returns CDR1 SNHLY and CDR2 FYNNEI. The CDR3 has 13 amino acids. The CDR3 is CASSIRELDGYTF. The CDR3 region has the DNA TGTGCCAGCAGTATCCGGGAATTAGATGGCTACACCTTC.